This T cell receptor (beta chain) was identified in a study of blood T cell repertoires in COVID-19. Overall study: The samples span acute and convalescent COVID-19 from the United States, Italy and Spain. Sources were T cells, B-cell-depleted T cells, or PBMCs; the material itself was cDNA or gDNA.

The CDR3 is 13 amino acids. V trimming: 7 bases; J trimming: 1 base; junction bases outside the gene matches: 6. CDR1 SQVTM and CDR2 ANQGSEA come from the germline V gene. Methods used by the authors: Scientists estimated how many nucleated cells there were by amplifying reference gene primers. TCRdb's copy holds only in-frame clones and misses some; the assay was immunoSEQ multiplex PCR. For V, J and clone size, that table is used; D and trimming come from the DNA. This sample has roughly 28,000 clones, with 88% found just once. This clone is judged medium-sized (0.01 to 0.1%). The sequenced sample was peripheral blood. This receptor was identified in a woman aged 45 to 65 with active COVID-19. The J gene is TRBJ2-7, the V gene TRBV29-1; 8 nucleotides line up with TRBD2. The CDR3 region is CSATTSASYEQYF. The DNA for the CDR3 is TGCAGCGCGACGACTAGCGCGTCCTACGAGCAGTACTTC.